This T cell receptor beta chain was observed in a study of blood T cell repertoires in COVID-19. Study details: The origin of the acute and convalescent COVID-19 samples was the United States, Italy and Spain. T cells, B-cell-depleted T cells, or PBMCs supplied cDNA or gDNA.

Per the authors' pipeline: For nucleated cells, counts were estimated from reference gene primer amplification. TCRdb keeps only in-frame clones here, not all; method: immunoSEQ multiplex PCR. V, J and clone size reflect that table, while D and trimming were determined from the DNA. The sample has roughly 30,000 clones; around nine tenths are singletons. Sequencing was carried out using peripheral blood. The source is a human donor in a cohort sampled during active COVID-19.

The CDR3 region has the DNA TGTGCCAGCAGCCCCGGGACTGAAGCTTTCTTT. This translates into CASSPGTEAFF. The chain couples TRBV6-5 to TRBJ1-1; D is uncertain. The length of the CDR3 is 11 residues. V was shortened by 6 bases and J by 5 bases, with 7 bases between the two germline ends. Per germline, CDR1 MNHEY and CDR2 SVGAGI.